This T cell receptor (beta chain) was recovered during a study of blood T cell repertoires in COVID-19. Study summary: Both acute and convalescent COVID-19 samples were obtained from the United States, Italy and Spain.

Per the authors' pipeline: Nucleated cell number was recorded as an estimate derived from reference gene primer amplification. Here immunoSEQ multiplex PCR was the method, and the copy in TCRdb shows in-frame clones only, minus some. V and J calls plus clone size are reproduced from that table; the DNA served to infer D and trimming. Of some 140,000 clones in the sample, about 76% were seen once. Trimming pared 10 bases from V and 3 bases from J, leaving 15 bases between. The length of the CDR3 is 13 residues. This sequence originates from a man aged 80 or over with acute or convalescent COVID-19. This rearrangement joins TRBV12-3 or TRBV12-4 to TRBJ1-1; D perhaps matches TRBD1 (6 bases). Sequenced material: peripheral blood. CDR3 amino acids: CAIAGAVYTEAFF. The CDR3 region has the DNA TGTGCCATAGCGGGGGCTGTTTACACTGAAGCTTTCTTT.